The source of this T cell receptor (beta chain) is a study of cytomegalovirus exposure and HLA in healthy donors. Study context: Drawn from HLA-typed donors, about 82 million unique TCRs were held in an early data release.

CDR3 length equals 15 residues. V lost 5 bases, J lost 10 bases, and 11 bases stayed unmatched. The germline V gene encodes CDR1 KGHSH and CDR2 LQKENI. Whole-study findings and limits: The authors judged a highly shared variant cluster likely a sequencing artifact. As was reported, the HLA-A and HLA-B alleles of most subjects were accurately predicted from TCR beta sequences.

The PCR had 60 Vbeta and 13 Jbeta primers. Assay used: immunoSEQ multiplex PCR; TCRdb lists only in-frame clones, some missing. The data contain some 120,000 clones, roughly a tenth of them singletons. Note on this clone: What it recognizes is unknown.

Sequencing input: PBMCs. This clonotype was sampled from a man aged 25-45 years in good health and CMV-seronegative. This chain links TRBV18 with TRBJ2-1; 10 bases match TRBD2. As DNA, the CDR3 is TGTGCCAGCTCAGCCACTAGCGGGAAGACAGGCGAGCAGTTCTTC. It is translated as CASSATSGKTGEQFF.